Each of the 8 T cell receptor beta chains below was sequenced from the same sample in a study of OX40 agonist ivuxolimab in advanced cancers. Only in-frame clones appear in the TCRdb table, and some are missing; sequencing was by immunoSEQ multiplex PCR. The data show approximately 20,000 clones, with about 77% seen just once and less than 9.5% held by the top ten. The sample consisted of CD4+ or CD8+ T cells sorted from blood, taken in a trial of the OX40 agonist ivuxolimab. The receptors originated from an adult with an advanced solid tumor such as melanoma, head and neck, liver or kidney cancer.

The CDR3 region has the DNA TGTGCCAGCAGTGAGGACAGGGTGAACACTGAAGCTTTCTTT. Residues: CASSEDRVNTEAFF. The genes are TRBV2 and TRBJ1-1; 8 positions match TRBD1. Per germline, CDR1 SNHLY and CDR2 FYNNEI. The J segment lost 0 bases and the V segment lost 3 bases, leaving 0 bases of the junction unmatched. The CDR3 length is 14 residues.

This clone was recorded once. The V and J genes are TRBV4-3 and TRBJ1-2; possible D gene TRBD1, 6 bases. The CDR3 runs to 12 residues. V lost 1 base and J lost 9, with 9 bases in between. CDR1 and CDR2 (germline): LGHNA, YSLEER. This CDR3 is CASSQVGGRYTF. The CDR3 DNA reads as TGCGCCAGCAGCCAAGTAGGGGGACGCTACACCTTC.

The chain joins TRBV6-1 to TRBJ1-5; D is undetermined. Germline assignment: CDR1 MNHNS and CDR2 SASEGT. V gave up 0 bases and J gave up 3 bases, with 9 bases separating them. This CDR3 region has 15 residues. The CDR3 nucleotides read TGTGCCAGCAGTGAAGCAGGGAGATTCAATCAGCCCCAGCATTTT. It yields the protein CASSEAGRFNQPQHF.

The chain has TRBV9 and TRBJ1-2; the match to TRBD1 covers 8 bases. Germline CDR1 is SGDLS and CDR2 is YYNGEE. The CDR3 runs to 17 residues. V lost 4 bases, J lost 8 bases, and 19 bases stayed unmatched. This CDR3 reads CASSSRGTGRGGEGYTF. DNA for the CDR3: TGTGCCAGCAGCTCGAGGGGGACAGGTAGGGGAGGGGAAGGCTACACCTTC.

The chain recombines TRBV6-6 with TRBJ2-1; D is undetermined. Germline V gene sequence: CDR1 MNHNY, CDR2 SVGAGI (reference sequence). With 5 bases removed from V and 7 bases from J, the gap between germline ends came to 15 bases. This CDR3 comprises 14 residues. The CDR3 DNA reads TGTGCCAGCAGTCCACCGCTGACTGAGAATGAGCAGTTCTTC. Protein: CASSPPLTENEQFF.

The rearrangement joins TRBV5-6 to TRBJ1-3, with a tentative D call TRBD1 (5 bases). The germline V gene encodes CDR1 SGHDT and CDR2 YYEEEE. The CDR3 consists of 14 residues. Trimming took off 1 base at V and 4 bases at J, with 9 bases between the two ends. In DNA form, the CDR3 reads TGTGCCAGCAGCTTGACGGGGACCGGAAACACCATATATTTT. Translated: CASSLTGTGNTIYF.

The chain is built from TRBV6-1 and TRBJ1-2; D is unresolved. Germline CDR1 reads MNHNS; CDR2 reads SASEGT. Trimming left V 7 bases short and J 3 bases short, with 18 bases between. The CDR3 is made up of 15 amino acids. CDR3 sequence: CASTKGGGPDYGYTF. In DNA form, the CDR3 reads TGTGCCAGCACCAAGGGTGGAGGGCCTGACTATGGCTACACCTTC.

The chain links TRBV2 to TRBJ2-7; D remains unclear. CDR1 and CDR2 from the germline V gene are SNHLY and FYNNEI. V lost 1 base, J lost 12 bases, and 19 bases lay in between. The CDR3 loop spans 14 amino acids. The CDR3 loop reads CASSEEVSSAFRYF. Here the CDR3 DNA reads TGTGCCAGCAGTGAAGAAGTGAGTTCGGCCTTTCGGTACTTC.